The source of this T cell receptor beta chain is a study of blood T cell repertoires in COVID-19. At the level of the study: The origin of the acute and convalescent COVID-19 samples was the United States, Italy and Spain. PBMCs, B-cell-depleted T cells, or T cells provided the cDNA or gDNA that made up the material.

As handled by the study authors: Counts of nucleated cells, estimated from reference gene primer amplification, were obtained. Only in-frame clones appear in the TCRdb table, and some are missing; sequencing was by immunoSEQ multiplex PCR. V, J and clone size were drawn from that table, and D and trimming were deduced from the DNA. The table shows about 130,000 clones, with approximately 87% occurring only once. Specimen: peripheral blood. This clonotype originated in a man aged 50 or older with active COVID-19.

CDR3 residues: CASRVGYGYTF. The CDR3 DNA is TGTGCCAGCCGGGTGGGCTATGGCTACACCTTC. The rearrangement joins TRBV6-6 to TRBJ1-2; D uncertain. The germline V gene encodes CDR1 MNHNY and CDR2 SVGAGI (reference sequence). V lost 8 bases and J lost 4, with 8 bases in between. This CDR3 has 11 residues.